Below are 4 T cell receptor beta chains sequenced from a single sample in a study of T cells in localized non-small cell lung cancer. Only in-frame clones appear in the TCRdb table, and some are missing; sequencing was by immunoSEQ multiplex PCR. The data hold 1,700 or so clones, with about 40% observed a single time. The starting material was lung tumor tissue, obtained before any cancer treatment. These receptors were collected from a woman aged 40 to 75 with stage II lung adenocarcinoma.

The chain uses TRBV15 and TRBJ1-2; no reliable D call. The CDR3 consists of 14 residues. Looked up from germline, CDR1 is LNHNV and CDR2 is YYDKDF (reference sequence). V lost 0 bases to trimming and J lost 4 bases, with 9 bases between them. CDR3 nucleotide sequence: TGTGCCACCAGCAGAGATCAGAATTTCTATGGCTACACCTTC. Translation: CATSRDQNFYGYTF.

This clone occurred a few times. The chain links TRBV30 to TRBJ1-3; D uncertain. CDR1 is GTSNPN, CDR2 SVGIG, per germline (reference sequence). Trimming stripped 2 bases from V and 0 bases from J, with 5 bases between. This CDR3 is built from 13 residues. CDR3 nucleotides: TGTGCCTGGAGTAAGGGCTCTGGAAACACCATATATTTT. This sequence encodes CAWSKGSGNTIYF. The full variable domain, its missing parts supplied by reference TRBV30 and TRBJ1-3, is SQTIHQWPATLVQPVGSPLSLECTVEGTSNPNLYWYRQAAGRGLQLLFYSVGIGQISSEVPQNLSASRPQDRQFILSSKKLLLSDSGFYLCAWSKGSGNTIYFGEGSWLTVV.

The V and J genes are TRBV18 and TRBJ1-4; the D is unclear. The V gene lost 2 bases and the J gene lost 4 bases, with 11 bases spanning the gap. Germline CDR1 and CDR2: KGHSH and LQKENI. The CDR3 consists of 15 residues. The CDR3 nucleotides are TGTGCCAGCTCACCAGGGCGGGTTAATAATGAAAAACTGTTTTTT. It specifies CASSPGRVNNEKLFF.

This rearrangement joins TRBV15 to TRBJ1-4; D possibly corresponds to TRBD1 (5 bases). Germline values: CDR1 LNHNV, CDR2 YYDKDF (reference sequence). Trimming shortened V by 0 bases and J by 8 bases, and 22 bases separated the two germline ends. The CDR3 is 18 amino acids. This chain's CDR3 is CATSRDLVMGTYEEKLFF. CDR3 in DNA: TGTGCCACCAGCAGAGACCTAGTGATGGGGACTTACGAAGAAAAACTGTTTTTT.